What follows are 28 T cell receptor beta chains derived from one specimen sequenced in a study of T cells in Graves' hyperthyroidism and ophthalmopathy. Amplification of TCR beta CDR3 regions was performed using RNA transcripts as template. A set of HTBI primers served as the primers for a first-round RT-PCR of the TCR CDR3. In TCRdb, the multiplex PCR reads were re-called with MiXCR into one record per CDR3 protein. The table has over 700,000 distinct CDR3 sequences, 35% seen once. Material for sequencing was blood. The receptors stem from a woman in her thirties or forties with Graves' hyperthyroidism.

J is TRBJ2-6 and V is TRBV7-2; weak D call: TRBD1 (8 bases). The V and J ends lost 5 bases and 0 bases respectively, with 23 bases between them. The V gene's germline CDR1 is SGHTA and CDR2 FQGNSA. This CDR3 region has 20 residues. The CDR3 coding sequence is TGTGCCAGCAGCCCCCCGGGGGGACAGGCCTCATCCTCTGGGGCCAACGTCCTGACTTTC. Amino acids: CASSPPGGQASSSGANVLTF.

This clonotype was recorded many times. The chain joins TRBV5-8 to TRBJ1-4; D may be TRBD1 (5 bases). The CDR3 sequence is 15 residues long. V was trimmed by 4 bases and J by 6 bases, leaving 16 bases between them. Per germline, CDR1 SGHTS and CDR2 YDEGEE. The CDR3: CASSAEAGSYEKLFF. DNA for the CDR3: TGTGCCAGCAGCGCCGAAGCAGGGTCGTATGAAAAACTGTTTTTT.

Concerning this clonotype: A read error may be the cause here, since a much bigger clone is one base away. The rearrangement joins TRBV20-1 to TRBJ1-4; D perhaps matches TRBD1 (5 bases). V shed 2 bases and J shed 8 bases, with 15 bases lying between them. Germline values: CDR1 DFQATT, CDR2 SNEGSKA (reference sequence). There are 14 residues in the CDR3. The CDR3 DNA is TGCAGTGCTAGATCGGGACGGGGGGGGGAAAAACTGTTTTTT. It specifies CSARSGRGGEKLFF.

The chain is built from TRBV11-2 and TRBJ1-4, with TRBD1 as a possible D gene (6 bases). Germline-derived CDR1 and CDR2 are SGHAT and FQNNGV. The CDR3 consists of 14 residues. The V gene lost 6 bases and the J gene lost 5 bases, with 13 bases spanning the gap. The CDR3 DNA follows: TGTGCCAGCAGGCAAGGGGGGCCGAATGAAAAACTGTTTTTT. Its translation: CASRQGGPNEKLFF.

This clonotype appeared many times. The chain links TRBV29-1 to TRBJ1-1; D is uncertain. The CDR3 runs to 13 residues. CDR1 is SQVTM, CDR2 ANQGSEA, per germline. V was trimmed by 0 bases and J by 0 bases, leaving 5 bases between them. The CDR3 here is CSVEESMNTEAFF. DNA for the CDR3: TGCAGCGTTGAAGAGAGCATGAACACTGAAGCTTTCTTT.

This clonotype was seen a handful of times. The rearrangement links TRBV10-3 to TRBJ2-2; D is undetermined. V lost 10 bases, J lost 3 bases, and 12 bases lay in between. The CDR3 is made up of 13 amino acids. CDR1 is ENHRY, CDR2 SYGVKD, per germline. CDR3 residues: CASRSDDTGELFF. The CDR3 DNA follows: TGTGCCAGCAGGTCAGATGACACCGGGGAGCTGTTTTTT.

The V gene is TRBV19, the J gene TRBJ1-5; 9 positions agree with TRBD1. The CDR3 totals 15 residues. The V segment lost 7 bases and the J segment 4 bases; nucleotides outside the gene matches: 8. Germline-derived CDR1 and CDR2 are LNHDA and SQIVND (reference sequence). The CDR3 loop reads CASTPGTGWNQPQHF. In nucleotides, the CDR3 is TGTGCCAGTACCCCCGGGACAGGGTGGAATCAGCCCCAGCATTTT.

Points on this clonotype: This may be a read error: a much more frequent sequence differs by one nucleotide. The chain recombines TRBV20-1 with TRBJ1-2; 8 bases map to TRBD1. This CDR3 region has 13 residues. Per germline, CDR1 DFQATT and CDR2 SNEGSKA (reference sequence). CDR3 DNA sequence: TGCAGTGCCAAGGCAGGGGGCGCTTATGGCCACACCTTC. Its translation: CSAKAGGAYGHTF.

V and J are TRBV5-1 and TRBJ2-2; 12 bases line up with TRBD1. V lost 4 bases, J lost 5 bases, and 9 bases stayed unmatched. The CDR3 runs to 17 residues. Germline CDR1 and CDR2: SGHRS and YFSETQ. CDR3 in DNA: TGCGCCAGCAGCCGCGCCGGGACAGGGGGCTGGACCGGGGAGCTGTTTTTT. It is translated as CASSRAGTGGWTGELFF.

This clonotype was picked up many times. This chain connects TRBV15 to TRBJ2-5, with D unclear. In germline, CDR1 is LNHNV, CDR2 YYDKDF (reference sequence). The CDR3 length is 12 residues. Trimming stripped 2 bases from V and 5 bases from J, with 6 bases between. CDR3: CATSRSSETQYF. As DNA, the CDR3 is TGTGCCACCAGCAGAAGCTCGGAGACCCAGTACTTC.

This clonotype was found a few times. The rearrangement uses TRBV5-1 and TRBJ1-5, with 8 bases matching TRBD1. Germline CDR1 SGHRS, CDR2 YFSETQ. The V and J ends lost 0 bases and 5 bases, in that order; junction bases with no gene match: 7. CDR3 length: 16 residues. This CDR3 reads CASSLAGQGGDQPQHF. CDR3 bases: TGCGCCAGCAGCTTGGCAGGACAGGGTGGGGATCAGCCCCAGCATTTT.

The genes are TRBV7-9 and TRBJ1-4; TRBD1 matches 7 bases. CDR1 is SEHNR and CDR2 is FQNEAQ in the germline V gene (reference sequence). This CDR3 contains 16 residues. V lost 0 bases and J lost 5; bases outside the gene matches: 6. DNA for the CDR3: TGTGCCAGCAGCTTAGCGCTGACAGGGCGGAATGAAAAACTGTTTTTT. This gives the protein CASSLALTGRNEKLFF.

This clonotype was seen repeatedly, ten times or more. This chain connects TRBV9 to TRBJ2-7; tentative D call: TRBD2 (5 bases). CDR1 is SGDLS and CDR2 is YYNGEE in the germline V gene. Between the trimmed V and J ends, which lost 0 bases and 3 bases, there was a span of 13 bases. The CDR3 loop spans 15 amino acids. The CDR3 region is CASSVGRVDDYEQYF. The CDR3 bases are TGTGCCAGCAGCGTAGGGCGGGTTGACGACTACGAGCAGTACTTC.

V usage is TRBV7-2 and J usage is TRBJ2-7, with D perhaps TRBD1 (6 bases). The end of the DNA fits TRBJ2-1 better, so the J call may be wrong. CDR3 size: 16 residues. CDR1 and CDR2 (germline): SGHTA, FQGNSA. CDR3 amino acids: CASSPRDYTGPNEQFF. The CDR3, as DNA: TGTGCCAGCAGCCCTAGAGACTACACAGGGCCCAATGAGCAGTTCTTC.

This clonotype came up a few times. In DNA form, the CDR3 reads TGCGCCAGCAGCCATGAGTGGACAGGGGGCACCGGGGAGCTGTTTTTT. Protein product: CASSHEWTGGTGELFF. V gene TRBV4-1 combines with J gene TRBJ2-2, with TRBD1 identical over 10 bases. Germline V lookup: CDR1 MGHRA, CDR2 YSYEKL. The J segment lost 4 bases and the V segment lost 3 bases, leaving 5 bases of the junction unmatched. This CDR3 region has 16 residues.

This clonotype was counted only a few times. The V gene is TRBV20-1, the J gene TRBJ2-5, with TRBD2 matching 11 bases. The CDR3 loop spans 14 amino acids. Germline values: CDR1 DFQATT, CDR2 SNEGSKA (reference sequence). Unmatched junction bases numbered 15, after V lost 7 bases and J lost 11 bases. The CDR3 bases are TGCAGTGTCCGACTAGCGGGGAGAGGGGATACGCAGTACTTC. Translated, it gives CSVRLAGRGDTQYF.

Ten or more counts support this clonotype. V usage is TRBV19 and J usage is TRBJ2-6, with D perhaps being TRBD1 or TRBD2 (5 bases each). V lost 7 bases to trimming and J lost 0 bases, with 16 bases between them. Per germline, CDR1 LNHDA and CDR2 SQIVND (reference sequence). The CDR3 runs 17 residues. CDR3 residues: CASTREGRSSGANVLTF. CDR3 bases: TGTGCCAGTACTCGAGAGGGGCGGAGCTCTGGGGCCAACGTCCTGACTTTC. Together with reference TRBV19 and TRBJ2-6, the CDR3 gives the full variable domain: DGGITQSPKYLFRKEGQNVTLSCEQNLNHDAMYWYRQDPGQGLRLIYYSQIVNDFQKGDIAEGYSVSREKKESFPLTVTSAQKNPTAFYLCASTREGRSSGANVLTFGAGSRLTVL.

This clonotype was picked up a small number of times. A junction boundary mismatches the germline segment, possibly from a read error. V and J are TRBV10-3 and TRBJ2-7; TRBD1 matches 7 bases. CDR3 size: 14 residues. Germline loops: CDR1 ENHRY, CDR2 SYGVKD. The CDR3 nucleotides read TGTGCCAGCAGTCCCCACAGGGGATCCTACGAGCAGTACTTC. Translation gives CASSPHRGSYEQYF.

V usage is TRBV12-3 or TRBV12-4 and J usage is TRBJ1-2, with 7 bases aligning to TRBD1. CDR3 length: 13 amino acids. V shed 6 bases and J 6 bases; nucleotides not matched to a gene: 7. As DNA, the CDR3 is TGTGCCAGCAGCCCGTACAGGGGAAATGGCTACACCTTC. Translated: CASSPYRGNGYTF.

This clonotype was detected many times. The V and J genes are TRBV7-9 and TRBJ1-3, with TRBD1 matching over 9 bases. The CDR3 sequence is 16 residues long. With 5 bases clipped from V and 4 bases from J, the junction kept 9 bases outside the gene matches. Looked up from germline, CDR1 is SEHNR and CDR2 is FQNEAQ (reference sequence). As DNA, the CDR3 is TGTGCCAGCAGCCTACCGGGACAGGGATTCGGAAACACCATATATTTT. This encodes CASSLPGQGFGNTIYF.

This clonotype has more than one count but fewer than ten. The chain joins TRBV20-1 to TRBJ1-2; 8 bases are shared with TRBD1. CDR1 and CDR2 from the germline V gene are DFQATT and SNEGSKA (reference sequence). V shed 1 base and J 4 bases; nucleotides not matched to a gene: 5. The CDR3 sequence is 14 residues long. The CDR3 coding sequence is TGCAGTGCTAGAGGACAGGGGCAAAGCTATGGCTACACCTTC. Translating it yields CSARGQGQSYGYTF.

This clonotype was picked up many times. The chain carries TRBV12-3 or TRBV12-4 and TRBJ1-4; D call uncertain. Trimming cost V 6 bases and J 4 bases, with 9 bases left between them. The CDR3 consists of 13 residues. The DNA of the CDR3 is TGTGCCAGCAGGGTTGACCATAATGAAAAACTGTTTTTT. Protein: CASRVDHNEKLFF.

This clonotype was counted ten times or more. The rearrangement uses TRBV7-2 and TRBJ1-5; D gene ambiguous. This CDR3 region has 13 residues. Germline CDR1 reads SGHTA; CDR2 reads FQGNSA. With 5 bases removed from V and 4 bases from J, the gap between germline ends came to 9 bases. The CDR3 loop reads CASSIEENQPQHF. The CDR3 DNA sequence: TGTGCCAGCAGCATAGAAGAAAATCAGCCCCAGCATTTT.

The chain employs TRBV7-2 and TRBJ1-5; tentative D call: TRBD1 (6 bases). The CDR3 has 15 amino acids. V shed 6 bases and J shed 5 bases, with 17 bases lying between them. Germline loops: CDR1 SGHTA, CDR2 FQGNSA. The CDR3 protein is CASRSEGGLYQPQHF. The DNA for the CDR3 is TGTGCCAGCAGATCCGAGGGGGGGCTTTATCAGCCCCAGCATTTT. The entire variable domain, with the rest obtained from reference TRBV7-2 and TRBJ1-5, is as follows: GAGVSQSPSNKVTEKGKDVELRCDPISGHTALYWYRQSLGQGLEFLIYFQGNSAPDKSGLPSDRFSAERTGGSVSTLTIQRTQQEDSAVYLCASRSEGGLYQPQHFGDGTRLSIL.

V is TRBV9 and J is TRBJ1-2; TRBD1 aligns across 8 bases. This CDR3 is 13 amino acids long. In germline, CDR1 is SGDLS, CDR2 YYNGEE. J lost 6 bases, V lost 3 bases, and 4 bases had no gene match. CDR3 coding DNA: TGTGCCAGCAGCGGGACAGGGATTGATGGCTACACCTTC. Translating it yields CASSGTGIDGYTF.

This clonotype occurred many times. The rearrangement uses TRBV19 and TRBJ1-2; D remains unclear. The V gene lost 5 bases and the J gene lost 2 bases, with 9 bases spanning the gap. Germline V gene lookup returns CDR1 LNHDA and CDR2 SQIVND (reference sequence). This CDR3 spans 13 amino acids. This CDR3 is CASSRTENYGYTF. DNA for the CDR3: TGTGCCAGTAGTCGCACCGAAAACTATGGCTACACCTTC.

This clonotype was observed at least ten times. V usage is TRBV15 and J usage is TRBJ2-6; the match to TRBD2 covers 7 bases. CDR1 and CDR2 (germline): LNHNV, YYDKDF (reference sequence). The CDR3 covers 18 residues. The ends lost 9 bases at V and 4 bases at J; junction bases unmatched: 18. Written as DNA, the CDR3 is TGTGCCACTTGGGGGGGACGCCCCTTAACGAGGGGGGCCAACGTCCTGACTTTC. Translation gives CATWGGRPLTRGANVLTF.

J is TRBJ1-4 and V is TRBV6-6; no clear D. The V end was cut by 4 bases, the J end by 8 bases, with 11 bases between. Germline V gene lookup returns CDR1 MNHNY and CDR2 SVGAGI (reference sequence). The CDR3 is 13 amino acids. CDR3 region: CASSWQLGEKLFF. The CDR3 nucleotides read TGTGCCAGCAGTTGGCAGCTTGGGGAAAAACTGTTTTTT.